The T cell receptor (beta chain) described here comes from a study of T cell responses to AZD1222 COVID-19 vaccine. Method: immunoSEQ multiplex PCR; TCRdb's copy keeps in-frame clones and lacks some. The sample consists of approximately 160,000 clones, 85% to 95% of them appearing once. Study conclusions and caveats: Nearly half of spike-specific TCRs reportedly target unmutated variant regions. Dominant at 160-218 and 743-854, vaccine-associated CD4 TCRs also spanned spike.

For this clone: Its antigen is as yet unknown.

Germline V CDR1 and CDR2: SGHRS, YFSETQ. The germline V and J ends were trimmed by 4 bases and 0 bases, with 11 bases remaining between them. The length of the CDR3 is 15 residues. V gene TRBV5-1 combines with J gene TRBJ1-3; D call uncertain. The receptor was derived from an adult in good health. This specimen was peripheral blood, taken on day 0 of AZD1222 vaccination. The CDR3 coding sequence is TGCGCCAGCAGCGACGACGGGTACTCTGGAAACACCATATATTTT. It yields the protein CASSDDGYSGNTIYF.